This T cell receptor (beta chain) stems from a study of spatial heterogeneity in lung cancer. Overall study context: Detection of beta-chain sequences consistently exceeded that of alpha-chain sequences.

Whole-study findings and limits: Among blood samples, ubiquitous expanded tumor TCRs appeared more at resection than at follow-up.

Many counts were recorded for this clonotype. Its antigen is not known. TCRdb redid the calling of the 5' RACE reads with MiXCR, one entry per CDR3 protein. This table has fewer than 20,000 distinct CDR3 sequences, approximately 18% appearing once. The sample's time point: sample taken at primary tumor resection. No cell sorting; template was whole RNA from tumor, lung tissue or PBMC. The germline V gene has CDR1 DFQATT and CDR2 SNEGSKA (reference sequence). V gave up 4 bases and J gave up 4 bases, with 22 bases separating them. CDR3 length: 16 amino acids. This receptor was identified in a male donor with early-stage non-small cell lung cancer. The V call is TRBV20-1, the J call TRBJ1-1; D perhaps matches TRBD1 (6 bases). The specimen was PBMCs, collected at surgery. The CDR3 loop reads CSAKQGSTESGTEAFF. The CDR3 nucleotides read TGCAGTGCTAAACAGGGAAGTACAGAATCGGGCACTGAAGCTTTCTTT.